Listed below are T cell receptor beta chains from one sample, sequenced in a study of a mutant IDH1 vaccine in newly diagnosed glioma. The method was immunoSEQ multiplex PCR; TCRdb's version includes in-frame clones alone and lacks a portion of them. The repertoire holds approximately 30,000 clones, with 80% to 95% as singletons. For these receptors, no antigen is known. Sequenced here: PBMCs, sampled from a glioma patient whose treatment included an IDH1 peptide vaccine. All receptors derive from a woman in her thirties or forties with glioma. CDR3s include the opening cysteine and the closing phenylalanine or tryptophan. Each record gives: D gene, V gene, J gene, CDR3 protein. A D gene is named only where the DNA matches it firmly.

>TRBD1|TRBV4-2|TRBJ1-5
CASSQGDRGHQPQHF
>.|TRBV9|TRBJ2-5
CASSVPGLQETQYF
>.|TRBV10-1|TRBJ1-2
CASNLPGGSNYGYTF
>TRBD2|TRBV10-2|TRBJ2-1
CASSDPGGGTSYNEQFF
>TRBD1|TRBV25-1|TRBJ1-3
CASRSGDRRNTIYF
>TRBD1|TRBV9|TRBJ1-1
CASSTTGGLTEAFF
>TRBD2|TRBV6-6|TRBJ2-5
CARTSGRAGETQYF
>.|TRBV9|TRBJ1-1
CASRPGPASNTEAFF
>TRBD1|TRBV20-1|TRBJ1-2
CSATTGRSYTF
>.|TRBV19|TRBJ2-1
CASSRRGEQFF
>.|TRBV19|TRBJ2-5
CASKESRGTQYF
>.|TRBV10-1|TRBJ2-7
CASSESTQPSYEQYF
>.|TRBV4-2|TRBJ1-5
CASSPLGSNQPQHF
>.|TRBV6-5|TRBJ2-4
CASSYGYIQYF
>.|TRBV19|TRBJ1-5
CASSTGAGQPQHF
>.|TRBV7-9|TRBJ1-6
CASSPPLDRGAGSPLHF
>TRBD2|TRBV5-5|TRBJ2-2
CASSSIRGGRTGELFF
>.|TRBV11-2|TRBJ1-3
CASSLGNSGNTIYF
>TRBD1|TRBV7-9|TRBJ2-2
CASSPGTGEVGELFF
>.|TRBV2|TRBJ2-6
CASQRTAAPGGANVLTF
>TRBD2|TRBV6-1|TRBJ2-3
CASSEFSGGAGTDTQYF